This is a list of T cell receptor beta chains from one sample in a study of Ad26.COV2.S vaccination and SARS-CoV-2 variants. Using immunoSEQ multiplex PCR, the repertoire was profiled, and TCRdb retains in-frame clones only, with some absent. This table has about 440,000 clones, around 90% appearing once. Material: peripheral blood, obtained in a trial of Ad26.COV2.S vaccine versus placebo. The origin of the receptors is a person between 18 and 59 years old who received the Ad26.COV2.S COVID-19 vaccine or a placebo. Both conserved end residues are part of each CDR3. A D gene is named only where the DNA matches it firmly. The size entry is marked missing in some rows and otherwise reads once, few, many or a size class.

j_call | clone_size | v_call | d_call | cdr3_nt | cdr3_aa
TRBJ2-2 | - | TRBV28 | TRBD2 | TGTGCCAGCAGTTTACTAGCGGGAGATTTCGGGGAGCTGTTTTTT | CASSLLAGDFGELFF
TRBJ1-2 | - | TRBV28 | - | TGTGCCAGCAGTTTCGGCGGGGTACGAAACTATGGCTACACCTTC | CASSFGGVRNYGYTF
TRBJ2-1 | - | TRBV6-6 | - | TGTGCCAGCGATAAAGGGGGGGGAGGGGCCACGGAGCAGTTCTTC | CASDKGGGGATEQFF
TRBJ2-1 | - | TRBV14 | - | TGTGCCAGCAGCCATTGGGTACTCCGAGAAAATGAGCAGTTCTTC | CASSHWVLRENEQFF
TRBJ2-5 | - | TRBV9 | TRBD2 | TGTGCCAGCAGCCCCCAGGGACTAGCCGAGACCCAGTACTTC | CASSPQGLAETQYF
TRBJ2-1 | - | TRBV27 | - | TGTGCCAGCAGTTTAACCGGCTATGAGCAGTTCTTC | CASSLTGYEQFF
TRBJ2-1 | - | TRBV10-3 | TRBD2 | TGTGCCATCAGTGAGACAACTAGCGGGAGCTACAATGAGCAGTTCTTC | CAISETTSGSYNEQFF
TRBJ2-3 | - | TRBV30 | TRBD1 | TGTGCCTGGACAGGGGGCTCAGATACGCAGTATTTT | CAWTGGSDTQYF
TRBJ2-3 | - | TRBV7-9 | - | TGTGCCAGCAGCCTCCAATCGGATACGCAGTATTTT | CASSLQSDTQYF
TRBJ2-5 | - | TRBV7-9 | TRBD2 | TGTGCCAGCAGCCTCACTAGCGGTCAAGAGACCCAGTACTTC | CASSLTSGQETQYF
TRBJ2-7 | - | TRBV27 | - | TGTGCCAGCAGTGCCTACGAGCAGTACTTC | CASSAYEQYF
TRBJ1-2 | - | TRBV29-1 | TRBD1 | TGCAGCGTTGTGGGCACAGGGGGCTCAGGTGGCTACACCTTC | CSVVGTGGSGGYTF
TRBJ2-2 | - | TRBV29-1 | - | TGCAGCACCCAGGGAGTAGGTGTCGGGGAGCTGTTTTTT | CSTQGVGVGELFF
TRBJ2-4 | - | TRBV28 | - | TGTGCCAGCAGTCAATCACGACAGGCTGGGGCCAAAAACATTCAGTACTTC | CASSQSRQAGAKNIQYF
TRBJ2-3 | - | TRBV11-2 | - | TGTGCCAGCAGCTTAGAGGGGCTGAGCACAGATACGCAGTATTTT | CASSLEGLSTDTQYF
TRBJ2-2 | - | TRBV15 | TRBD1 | TGTGCCACCGAGAGGGACAGGGTTCCCGGGGAGCTGTTTTTT | CATERDRVPGELFF
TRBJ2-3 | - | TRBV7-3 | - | TGTGCCAGCAGCGGAGGCCCGGGCCAGCGGGATACGCAGTATTTT | CASSGGPGQRDTQYF
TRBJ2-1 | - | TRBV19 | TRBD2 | TGTGCCAGTACCCCCGGGACTAGCGGGAGGGGTTGGTTGCAGTTCTTC | CASTPGTSGRGWLQFF
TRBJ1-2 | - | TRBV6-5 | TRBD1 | TGTGCCAGCAGTTACGGCAGGGGGGGGAACTATGGCTACACCTTC | CASSYGRGGNYGYTF
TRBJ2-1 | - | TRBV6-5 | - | TGTGCCAGCAGTTACTCAATGTCGAACAATGAGCAGTTCTTC | CASSYSMSNNEQFF
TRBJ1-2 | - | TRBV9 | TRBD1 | TGTGCCAGCAGCACAACCGGGACAGACATCGGCTACACCTTC | CASSTTGTDIGYTF
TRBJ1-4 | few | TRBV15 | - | TGTGCCACCAGCAGAGTGGATGAAAAACTGTTTTTT | CATSRVDEKLFF
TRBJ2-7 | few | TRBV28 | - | TGTGCCAGCAGACAGCCGGGAGTCCTTTATACCACCAACTTC | CASRQPGVLYTTNF
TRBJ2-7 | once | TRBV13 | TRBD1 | TGTGCCAGCAGCCCCGGGGGACAGGGGGATTCCTACGAGCAGTACTTC | CASSPGGQGDSYEQYF
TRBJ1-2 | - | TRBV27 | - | TGTGCCAGCAGCCCCCGATCTGGGTCTGGCTACACCTTC | CASSPRSGSGYTF
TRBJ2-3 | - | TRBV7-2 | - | TGTGCCAGCAGCTTACGCGCGCGCAGCACAGATACGCAGTATTTT | CASSLRARSTDTQYF
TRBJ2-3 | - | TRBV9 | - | TGTGCCAGCAGCGTAGTACCAGAAGCAGATACGCAGTATTTT | CASSVVPEADTQYF
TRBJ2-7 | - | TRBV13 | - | TGTGCCAGCAGCTTAGGCCAGGGGCCCAGAACCCAGTACGAGCAGTACTTC | CASSLGQGPRTQYEQYF
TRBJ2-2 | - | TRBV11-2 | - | TGTGCCAGCAGCTTCTTAAACACCGGGGAGCTGTTTTTT | CASSFLNTGELFF
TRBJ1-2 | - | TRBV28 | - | TGTGCCAGCAGAGGAGGGACACGCTATGGCTACACCTTC | CASRGGTRYGYTF
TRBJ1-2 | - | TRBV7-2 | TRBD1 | TGTGCCAGCAGCGTCGACAGCCGGGACAGGGACGGCTACACCTTC | CASSVDSRDRDGYTF
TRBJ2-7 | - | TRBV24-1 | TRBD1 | TGTGCCACCAGTGAGGGACAGGGGCGCTACGAGCAGTACTTC | CATSEGQGRYEQYF
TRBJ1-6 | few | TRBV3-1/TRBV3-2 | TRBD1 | TGTGCCAGCAGCCAATCAGGGGGAAGGGATTCACCCCTCCACTTT | CASSQSGGRDSPLHF
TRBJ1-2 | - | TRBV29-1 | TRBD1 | TGCAGCGTTACGGACAGGGGGGATGGCTACACCTTC | CSVTDRGDGYTF
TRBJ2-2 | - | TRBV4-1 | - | TGCGCCAGCAGCCCTAATGTGGGGGCCGTAGCCGGGGAGCTGTTTTTT | CASSPNVGAVAGELFF
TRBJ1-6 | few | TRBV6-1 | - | TGTGCCAGCAGTGACTTAGGGGGATGGACCTATAATTCACCCCTCCACTTT | CASSDLGGWTYNSPLHF
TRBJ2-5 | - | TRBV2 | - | TGTGCCAGCAGTGAAGAGGGTATGGAGACCCAGTACTTC | CASSEEGMETQYF
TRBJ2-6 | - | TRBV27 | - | TGTGCCAGCAGTTTAACGTCTACTGGGGCCAACGTCCTGACTTTC | CASSLTSTGANVLTF
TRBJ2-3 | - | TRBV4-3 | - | TGCGCCAGCAGCCAATGGGGGCAGGTCAACACAGATACGCAGTATTTT | CASSQWGQVNTDTQYF
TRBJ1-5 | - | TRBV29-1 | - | TGCAGCGTTGTACTTCCCGGAGGAGCTAATCAGCCCCAGCATTTT | CSVVLPGGANQPQHF
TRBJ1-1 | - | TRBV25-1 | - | TGTGCCAGCAGTGAAGGACACCTGAACACTGAAGCTTTCTTT | CASSEGHLNTEAFF
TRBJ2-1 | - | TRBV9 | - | TGTGCCAGCAGCGTCCCGGGCGGGGTACTAAATGAGCAGTTCTTC | CASSVPGGVLNEQFF
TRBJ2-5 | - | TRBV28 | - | TGTGCCAGCAGGCAGGGACGCCCGAGGACCCAGTACTTC | CASRQGRPRTQYF
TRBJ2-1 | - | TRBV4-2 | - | TGTGCCAGCAGCCAAGATGCCCCTGAGCAGTTCTTC | CASSQDAPEQFF
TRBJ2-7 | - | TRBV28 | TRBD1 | TGTGCCAGCAGCTGGGACAGGGTTCGCTACGAGCAGTACTTC | CASSWDRVRYEQYF
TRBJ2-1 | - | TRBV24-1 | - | TGTGCCACCAGTGGATCGTACTCCTCGGATGAGCAGTTCTTC | CATSGSYSSDEQFF
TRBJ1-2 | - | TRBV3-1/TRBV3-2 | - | TGTGCCAGCAGCCATGCAAACGACTATGGCTACACCTTC | CASSHANDYGYTF
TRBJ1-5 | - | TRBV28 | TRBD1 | TGTGCCAGCAGTTTCCCCGGGACAGGGTACAGCAATCAGCCCCAGCATTTT | CASSFPGTGYSNQPQHF
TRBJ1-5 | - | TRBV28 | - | TGTGCCAGCAGGAGATTTGACGGCGAGGGACGGCCCCAGCATTTT | CASRRFDGEGRPQHF
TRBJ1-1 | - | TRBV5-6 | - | TGTGCCAGCAGCTTGAATCGGAGAGAAGCTTTCTTT | CASSLNRREAFF
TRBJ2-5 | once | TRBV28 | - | TGTGCCAGCAGCAGGTTGGAGACCCAGTACTTC | CASSRLETQYF
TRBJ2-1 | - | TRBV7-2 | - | TGTGCCAGCAGCTTAGGTGGGGGGAACAATGAGCAGTTCTTC | CASSLGGGNNEQFF
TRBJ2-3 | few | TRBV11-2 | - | TGTGCCAGCACCAAAAATCGGGGTCCGAGCACAGATACGCAGTATTTT | CASTKNRGPSTDTQYF
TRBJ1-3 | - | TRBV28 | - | TGTGCCGCCGGCCCTTTGGGAAACACCATATATTTT | CAAGPLGNTIYF
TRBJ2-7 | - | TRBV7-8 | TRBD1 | TGTGCCAGCAGCTTATGGGGGACAGGTTCCTACGAGCAGTACTTC | CASSLWGTGSYEQYF